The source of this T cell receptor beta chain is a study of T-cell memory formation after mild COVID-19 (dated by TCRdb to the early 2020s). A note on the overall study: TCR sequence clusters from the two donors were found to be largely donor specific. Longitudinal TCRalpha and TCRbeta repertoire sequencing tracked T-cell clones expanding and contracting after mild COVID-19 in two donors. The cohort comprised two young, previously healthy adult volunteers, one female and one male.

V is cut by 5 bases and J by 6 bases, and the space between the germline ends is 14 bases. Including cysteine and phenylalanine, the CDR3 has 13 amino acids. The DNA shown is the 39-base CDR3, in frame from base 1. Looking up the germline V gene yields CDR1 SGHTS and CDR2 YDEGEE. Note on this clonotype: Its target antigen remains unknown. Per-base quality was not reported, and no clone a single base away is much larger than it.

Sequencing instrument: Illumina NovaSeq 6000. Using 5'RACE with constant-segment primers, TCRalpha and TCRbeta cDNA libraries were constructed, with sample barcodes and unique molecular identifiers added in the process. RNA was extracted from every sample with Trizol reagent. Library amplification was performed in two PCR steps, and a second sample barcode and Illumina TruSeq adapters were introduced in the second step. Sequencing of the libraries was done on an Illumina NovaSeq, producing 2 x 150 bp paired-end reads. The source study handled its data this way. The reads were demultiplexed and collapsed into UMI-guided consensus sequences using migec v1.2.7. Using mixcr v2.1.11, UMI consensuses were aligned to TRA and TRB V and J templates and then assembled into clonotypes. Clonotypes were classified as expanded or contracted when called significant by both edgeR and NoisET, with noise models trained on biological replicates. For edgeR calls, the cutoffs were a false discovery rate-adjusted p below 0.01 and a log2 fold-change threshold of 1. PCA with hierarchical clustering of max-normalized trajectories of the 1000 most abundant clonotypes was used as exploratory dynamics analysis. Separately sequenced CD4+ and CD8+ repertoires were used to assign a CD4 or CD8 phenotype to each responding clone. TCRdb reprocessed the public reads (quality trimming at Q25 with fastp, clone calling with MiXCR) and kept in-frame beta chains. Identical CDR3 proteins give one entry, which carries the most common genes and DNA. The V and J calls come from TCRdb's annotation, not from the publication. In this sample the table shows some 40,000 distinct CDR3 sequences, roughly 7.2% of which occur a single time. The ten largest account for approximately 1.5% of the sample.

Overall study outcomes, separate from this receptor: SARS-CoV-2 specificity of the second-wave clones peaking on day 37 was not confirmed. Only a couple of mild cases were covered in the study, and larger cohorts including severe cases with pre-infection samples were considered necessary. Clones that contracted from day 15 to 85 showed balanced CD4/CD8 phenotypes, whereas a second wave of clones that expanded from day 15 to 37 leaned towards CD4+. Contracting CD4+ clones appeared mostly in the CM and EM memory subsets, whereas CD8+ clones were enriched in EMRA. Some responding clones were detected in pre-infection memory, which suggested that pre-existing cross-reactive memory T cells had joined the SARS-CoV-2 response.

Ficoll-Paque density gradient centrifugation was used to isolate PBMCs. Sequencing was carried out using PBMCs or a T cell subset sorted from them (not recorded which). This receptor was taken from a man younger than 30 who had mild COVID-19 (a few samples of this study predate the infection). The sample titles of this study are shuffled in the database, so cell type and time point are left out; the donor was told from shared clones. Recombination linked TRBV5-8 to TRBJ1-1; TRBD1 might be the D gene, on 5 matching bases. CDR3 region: CASSPREVAEAFF. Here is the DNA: TGTGCCAGCAGTCCCAGGGAGGTAGCTGAAGCTTTCTTT.